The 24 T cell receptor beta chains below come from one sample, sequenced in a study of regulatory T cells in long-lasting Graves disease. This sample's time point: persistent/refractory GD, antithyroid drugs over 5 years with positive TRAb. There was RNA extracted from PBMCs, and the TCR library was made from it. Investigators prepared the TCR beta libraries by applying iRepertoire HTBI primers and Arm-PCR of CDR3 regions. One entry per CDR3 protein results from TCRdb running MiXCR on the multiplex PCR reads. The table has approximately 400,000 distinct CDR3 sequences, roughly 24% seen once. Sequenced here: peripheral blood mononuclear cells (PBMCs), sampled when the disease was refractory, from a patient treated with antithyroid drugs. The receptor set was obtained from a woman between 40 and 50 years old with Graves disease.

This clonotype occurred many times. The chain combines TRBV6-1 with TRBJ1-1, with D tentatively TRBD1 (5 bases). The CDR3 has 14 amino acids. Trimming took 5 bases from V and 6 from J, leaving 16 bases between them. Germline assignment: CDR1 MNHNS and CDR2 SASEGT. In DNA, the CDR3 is TGTGCCAGCAGTCCCAGGGTTATTGGGGCTGAAGCTTTCTTT. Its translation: CASSPRVIGAEAFF.

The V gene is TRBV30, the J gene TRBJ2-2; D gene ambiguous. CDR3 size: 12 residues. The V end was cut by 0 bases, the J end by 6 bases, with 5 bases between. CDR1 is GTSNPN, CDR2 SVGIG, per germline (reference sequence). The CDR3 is CAWSVRPGELFF. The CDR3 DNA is TGTGCCTGGAGTGTTCGTCCCGGGGAGCTGTTTTTT. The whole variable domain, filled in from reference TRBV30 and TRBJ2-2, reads SQTIHQWPATLVQPVGSPLSLECTVEGTSNPNLYWYRQAAGRGLQLLFYSVGIGQISSEVPQNLSASRPQDRQFILSSKKLLLSDSGFYLCAWSVRPGELFFGEGSRLTVL.

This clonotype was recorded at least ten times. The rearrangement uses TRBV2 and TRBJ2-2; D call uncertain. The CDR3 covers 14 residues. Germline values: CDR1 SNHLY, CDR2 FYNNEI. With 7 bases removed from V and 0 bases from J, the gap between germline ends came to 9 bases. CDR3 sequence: CASTGPTNTGELFF. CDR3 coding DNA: TGTGCCAGCACAGGCCCGACGAACACCGGGGAGCTGTTTTTT.

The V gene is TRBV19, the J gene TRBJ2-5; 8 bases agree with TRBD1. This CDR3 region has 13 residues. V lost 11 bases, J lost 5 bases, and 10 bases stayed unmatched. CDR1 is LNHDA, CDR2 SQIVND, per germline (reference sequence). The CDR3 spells CAASRGQRETQYF. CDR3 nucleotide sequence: TGTGCCGCTAGCAGGGGGCAACGGGAGACCCAGTACTTC.

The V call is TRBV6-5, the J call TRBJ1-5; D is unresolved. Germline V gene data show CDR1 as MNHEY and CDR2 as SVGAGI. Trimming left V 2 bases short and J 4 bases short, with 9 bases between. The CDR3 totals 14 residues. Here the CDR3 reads CASSYSRWNQPQHF. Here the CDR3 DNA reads TGTGCCAGCAGTTACAGCAGGTGGAATCAGCCCCAGCATTTT.

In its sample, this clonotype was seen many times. In DNA, the CDR3 is TGTGCCAGCGAACTCGTGGCGGGAGCCGGGGAGCTGTTTTTT. Its protein is CASELVAGAGELFF. This chain joins TRBV2 and TRBJ2-2, with 7 positions matching TRBD2. The germline V gene has CDR1 SNHLY and CDR2 FYNNEI. V was clipped by 8 bases and J by 6 bases; unmatched bases: 9. The CDR3 contains 14 residues.

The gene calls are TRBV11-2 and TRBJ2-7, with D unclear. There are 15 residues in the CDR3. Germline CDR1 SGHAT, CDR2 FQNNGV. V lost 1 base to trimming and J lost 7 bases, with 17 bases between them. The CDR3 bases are TGTGCCAGCAGCTTAGGGAAATTTGTCGGAATAGAGCAGTACTTC. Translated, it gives CASSLGKFVGIEQYF.

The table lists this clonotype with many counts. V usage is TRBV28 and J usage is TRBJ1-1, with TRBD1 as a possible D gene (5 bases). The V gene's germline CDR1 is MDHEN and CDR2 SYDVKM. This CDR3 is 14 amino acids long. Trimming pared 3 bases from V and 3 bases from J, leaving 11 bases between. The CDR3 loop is CASSFVGADTEAFF. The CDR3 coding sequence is TGTGCCAGCAGTTTCGTAGGGGCGGACACTGAAGCTTTCTTT.

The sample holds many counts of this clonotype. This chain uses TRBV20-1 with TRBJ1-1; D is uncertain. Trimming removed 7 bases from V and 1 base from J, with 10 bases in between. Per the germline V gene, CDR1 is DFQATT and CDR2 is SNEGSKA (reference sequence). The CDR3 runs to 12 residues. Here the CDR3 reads CSGGIGNTEAFF. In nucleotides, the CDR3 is TGCAGTGGCGGCATAGGGAACACTGAAGCTTTCTTT.

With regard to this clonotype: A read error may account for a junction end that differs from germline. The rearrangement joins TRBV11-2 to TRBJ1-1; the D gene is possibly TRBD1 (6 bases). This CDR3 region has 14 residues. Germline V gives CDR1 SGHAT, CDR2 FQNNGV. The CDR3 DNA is TGTGCCAGCAGCTCGGGACAATTGAACACTGGAGCTTTCTTT. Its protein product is CASSSGQLNTGAFF. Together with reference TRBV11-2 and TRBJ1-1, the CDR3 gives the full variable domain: EAGVAQSPRYKIIEKRQSVAFWCNPISGHATLYWYQQILGQGPKLLIQFQNNGVVDDSQLPKDRFSAERLKGVDSTLKIQPAKLEDSAVYLCASSSGQLNTGAFFGQGTRLTVV.

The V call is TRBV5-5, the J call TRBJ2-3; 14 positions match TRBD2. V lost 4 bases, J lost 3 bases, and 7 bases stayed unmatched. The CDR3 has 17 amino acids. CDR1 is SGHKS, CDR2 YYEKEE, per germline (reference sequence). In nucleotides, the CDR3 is TGTGCCAGCAGCGTCAGTGGGACTAGCGGGAGAACAGATACGCAGTATTTT. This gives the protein CASSVSGTSGRTDTQYF.

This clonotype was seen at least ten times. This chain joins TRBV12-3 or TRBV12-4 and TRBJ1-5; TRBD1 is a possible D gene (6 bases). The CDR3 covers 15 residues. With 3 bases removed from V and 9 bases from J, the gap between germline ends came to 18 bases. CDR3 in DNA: TGTGCCAGCAGTTTTGACGGGAAGGGGGGTGGGCCCCAGCATTTT. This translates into CASSFDGKGGGPQHF.

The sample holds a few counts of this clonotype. The CDR3 nucleotides are TGTGCCAGCAGCCAAGATCGGAGATTCAGTTTATTTTTT. Translating it yields CASSQDRRFSLFF. This chain connects TRBV3-1 to TRBJ1-4; D not certain. The germline V gene has CDR1 LGHDT and CDR2 YNNKEL (reference sequence). The CDR3 extends over 13 amino acids. The V and J ends lost 0 bases and 17 bases respectively, with 16 bases between them.

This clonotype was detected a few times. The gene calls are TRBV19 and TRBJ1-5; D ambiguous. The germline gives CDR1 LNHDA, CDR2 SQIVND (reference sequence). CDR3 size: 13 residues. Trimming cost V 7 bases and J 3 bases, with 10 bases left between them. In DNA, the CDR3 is TGTGCCAGTAACGAAGGATACAATCAGCCCCAGCATTTT. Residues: CASNEGYNQPQHF.

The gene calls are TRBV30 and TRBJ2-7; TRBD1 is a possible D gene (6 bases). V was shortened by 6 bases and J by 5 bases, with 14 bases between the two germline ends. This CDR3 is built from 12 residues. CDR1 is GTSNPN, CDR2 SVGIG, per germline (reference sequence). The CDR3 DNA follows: TGTGCCTGTGACAGGTACAACCACGAGCAGTACTTC. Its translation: CACDRYNHEQYF. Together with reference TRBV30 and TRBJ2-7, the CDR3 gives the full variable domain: SQTIHQWPATLVQPVGSPLSLECTVEGTSNPNLYWYRQAAGRGLQLLFYSVGIGQISSEVPQNLSASRPQDRQFILSSKKLLLSDSGFYLCACDRYNHEQYFGPGTRLTVT.

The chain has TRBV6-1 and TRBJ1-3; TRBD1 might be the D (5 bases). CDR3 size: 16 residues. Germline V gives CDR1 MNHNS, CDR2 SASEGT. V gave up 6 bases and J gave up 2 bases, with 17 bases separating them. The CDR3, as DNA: TGTGCCAGCAGGGACAACACCGTGATGCCTGGAAACACCATATATTTT. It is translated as CASRDNTVMPGNTIYF.

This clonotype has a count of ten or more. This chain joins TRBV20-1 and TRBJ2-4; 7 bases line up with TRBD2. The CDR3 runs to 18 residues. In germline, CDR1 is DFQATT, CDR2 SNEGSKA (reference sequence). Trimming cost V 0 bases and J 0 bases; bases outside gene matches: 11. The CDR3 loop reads CSARDREGSARAKNIQYF. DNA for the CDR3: TGCAGTGCTAGAGATAGGGAGGGATCCGCTCGAGCCAAAAACATTCAGTACTTC.

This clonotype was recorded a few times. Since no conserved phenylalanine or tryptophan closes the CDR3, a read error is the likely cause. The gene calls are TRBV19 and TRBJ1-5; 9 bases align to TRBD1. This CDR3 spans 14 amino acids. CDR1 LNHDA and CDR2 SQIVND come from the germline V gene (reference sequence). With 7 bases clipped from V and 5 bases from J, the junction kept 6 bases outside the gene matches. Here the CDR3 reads CASNTGQGHQPQHL. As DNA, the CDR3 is TGTGCCAGTAACACGGGACAGGGCCATCAGCCCCAGCATCTT.

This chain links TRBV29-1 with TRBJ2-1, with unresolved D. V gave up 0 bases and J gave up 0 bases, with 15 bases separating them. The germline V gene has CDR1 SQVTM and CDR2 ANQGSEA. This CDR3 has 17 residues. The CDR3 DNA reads TGCAGCGTTGAAGATTTCGTGCGACCGAGCTCCTACAATGAGCAGTTCTTC. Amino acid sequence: CSVEDFVRPSSYNEQFF.

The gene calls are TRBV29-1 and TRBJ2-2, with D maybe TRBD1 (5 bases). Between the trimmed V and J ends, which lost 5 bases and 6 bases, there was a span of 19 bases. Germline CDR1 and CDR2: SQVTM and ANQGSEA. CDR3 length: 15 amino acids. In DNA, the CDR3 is TGCAGCGTTCGAAGGTCTGCGACAGACGCCGGGGAGCTGTTTTTT. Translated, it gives CSVRRSATDAGELFF.

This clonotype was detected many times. In DNA form, the CDR3 reads TGTGCCACCAGCAGACTCGGACAGCTTAATGAAAAACTGTTTTTT. Its translation is CATSRLGQLNEKLFF. The chain recombines TRBV15 with TRBJ1-4; tentatively, D is TRBD1 (6 bases). With 2 bases removed from V and 4 bases from J, the gap between germline ends came to 11 bases. CDR1 is LNHNV and CDR2 is YYDKDF in the germline V gene (reference sequence). CDR3 length equals 15 residues.

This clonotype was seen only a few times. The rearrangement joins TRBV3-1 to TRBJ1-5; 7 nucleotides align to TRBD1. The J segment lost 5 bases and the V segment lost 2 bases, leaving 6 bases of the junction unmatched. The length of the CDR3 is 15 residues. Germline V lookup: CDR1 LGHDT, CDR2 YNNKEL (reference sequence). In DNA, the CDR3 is TGTGCCAGCAGCCAAAAGGGGGCTTGGGATCAGCCCCAGCATTTT. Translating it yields CASSQKGAWDQPQHF.

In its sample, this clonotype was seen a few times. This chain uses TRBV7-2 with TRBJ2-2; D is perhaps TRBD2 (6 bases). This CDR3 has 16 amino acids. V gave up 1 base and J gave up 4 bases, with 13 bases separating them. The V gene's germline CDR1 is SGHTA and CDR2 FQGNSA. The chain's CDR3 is CASSLVLEGPTGELFF. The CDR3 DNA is TGTGCCAGCAGCTTAGTCCTGGAGGGCCCCACCGGGGAGCTGTTTTTT. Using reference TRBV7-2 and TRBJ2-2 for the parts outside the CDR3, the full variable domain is GAGVSQSPSNKVTEKGKDVELRCDPISGHTALYWYRQSLGQGLEFLIYFQGNSAPDKSGLPSDRFSAERTGGSVSTLTIQRTQQEDSAVYLCASSLVLEGPTGELFFGEGSRLTVL.

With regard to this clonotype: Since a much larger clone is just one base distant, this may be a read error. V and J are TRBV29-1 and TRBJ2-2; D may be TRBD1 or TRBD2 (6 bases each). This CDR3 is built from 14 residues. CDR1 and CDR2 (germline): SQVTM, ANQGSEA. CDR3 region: CSVSTGANTGGLFF. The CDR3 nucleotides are TGCAGCGTTTCGACAGGAGCGAACACCGGGGGGCTGTTTTTT.